This T cell receptor beta chain was sequenced in a study of blood T cell repertoires in COVID-19. The assay was immunoSEQ multiplex PCR, and TCRdb's table has in-frame clones only and misses some. This sample has around 230,000 clones, with nearly 90% found just once. Germline V gene data show CDR1 as SGHNT and CDR2 as YYREEE (reference sequence). V lost 2 bases and J 3 bases, leaving 12 bases between the germline ends. This CDR3 has 15 amino acids. The origin of this receptor is a woman under 40 with acute COVID-19. The sample was PBMCs or T cells enriched from blood (not recorded which). This chain connects TRBV5-4 to TRBJ2-1; maybe TRBD2 (6 bases). CDR3 loop: CASSFRGSDYNEQFF. The CDR3 bases are TGTGCCAGCAGCTTCCGGGGGTCCGACTACAATGAGCAGTTCTTC.